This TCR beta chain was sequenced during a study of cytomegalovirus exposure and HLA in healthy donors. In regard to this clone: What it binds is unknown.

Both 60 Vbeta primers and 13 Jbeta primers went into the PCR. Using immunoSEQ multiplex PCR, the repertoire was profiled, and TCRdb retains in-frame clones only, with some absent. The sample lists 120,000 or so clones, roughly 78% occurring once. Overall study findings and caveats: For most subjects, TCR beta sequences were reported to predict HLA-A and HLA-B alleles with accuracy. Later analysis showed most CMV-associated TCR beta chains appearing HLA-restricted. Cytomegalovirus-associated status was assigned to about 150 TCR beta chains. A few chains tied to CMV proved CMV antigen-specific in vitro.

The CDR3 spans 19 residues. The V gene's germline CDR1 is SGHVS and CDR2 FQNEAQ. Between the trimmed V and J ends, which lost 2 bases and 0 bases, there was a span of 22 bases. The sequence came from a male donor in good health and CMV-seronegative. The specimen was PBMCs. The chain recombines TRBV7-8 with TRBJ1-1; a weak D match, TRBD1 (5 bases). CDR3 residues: CASSLFFGSRGKMNTEAFF. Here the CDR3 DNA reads TGTGCCAGCAGCTTATTTTTCGGCAGCCGGGGGAAAATGAACACTGAAGCTTTCTTT.